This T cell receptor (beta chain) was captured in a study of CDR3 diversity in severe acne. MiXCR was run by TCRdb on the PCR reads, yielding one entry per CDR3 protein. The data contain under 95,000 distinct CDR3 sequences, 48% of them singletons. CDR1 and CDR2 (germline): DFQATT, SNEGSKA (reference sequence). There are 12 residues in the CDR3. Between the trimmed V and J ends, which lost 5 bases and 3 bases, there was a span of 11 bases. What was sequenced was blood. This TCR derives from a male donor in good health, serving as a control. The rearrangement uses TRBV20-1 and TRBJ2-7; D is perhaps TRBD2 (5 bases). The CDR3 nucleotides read TGCAGTGCTCGGAGCGGCGGCTACGAGCAGTACTTC. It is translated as CSARSGGYEQYF.